The next 5 T cell receptor beta chains were all read from a single sample in a study of cytomegalovirus exposure and HLA in healthy donors. The PCR had 60 Vbeta and 13 Jbeta primers. Profiling relied on immunoSEQ multiplex PCR, and the TCRdb table lists in-frame clones only, not all of them. The sample carries under 150,000 clones, about 86% recorded once. Sequencing was performed on PBMCs. The receptor source for this set is a man aged 18 to 30 in good health and CMV-seronegative.

Here the CDR3 DNA reads TGTGCCAGCAGTGTCCGGAGCTACGAGCAGTACTTC. This encodes CASSVRSYEQYF. This chain links TRBV28 with TRBJ2-7; no firm D call. Deletions cut 5 bases from V and 3 bases from J, with 8 bases between. CDR3 size: 12 residues. Germline CDR1 reads MDHEN; CDR2 reads SYDVKM.

The V call is TRBV30, the J call TRBJ2-7, with D perhaps TRBD1 (6 bases). This CDR3 is built from 14 residues. V was trimmed by 8 bases and J by 3 bases, leaving 20 bases between them. Germline CDR1 is GTSNPN and CDR2 is SVGIG (reference sequence). CDR3: CALQTGTRDYEQYF. CDR3 coding DNA: TGTGCCCTACAAACCGGGACAAGGGACTACGAGCAGTACTTC.

The chain joins TRBV4-1 to TRBJ1-5; D gene uncertain. V lost 4 bases and J 6 bases, leaving 16 bases between the germline ends. This CDR3 spans 15 amino acids. Germline values: CDR1 MGHRA, CDR2 YSYEKL. In DNA, the CDR3 is TGCGCCAGCAGCCCTCACGGAGGGCTAGGTCAGCCCCAGCATTTT. Translated: CASSPHGGLGQPQHF.

The chain couples TRBV10-1 to TRBJ1-2; D unresolved. The CDR3 has 13 residues. V dropped 2 bases and J dropped 5 bases, with 9 bases sitting between them. Germline CDR1 reads WNHNN; CDR2 reads SYGVQD (reference sequence). DNA for the CDR3: TGCGCCAGCAGTGAGCGCGGAGGATATGGCTACACCTTC. Translation gives CASSERGGYGYTF.

The table lists this clone with a few counts. This sequence joins TRBV5-4 and TRBJ2-7; D is possibly TRBD2 (5 bases). This CDR3 contains 10 residues. Between the trimmed V and J ends, which lost 4 bases and 7 bases, there was a span of 6 bases. Germline lookup yields CDR1 SGHNT and CDR2 YYREEE (reference sequence). CDR3 sequence reads: CASSRGEQYF. In DNA form, the CDR3 reads TGTGCCAGCAGCCGAGGGGAGCAGTACTTC.